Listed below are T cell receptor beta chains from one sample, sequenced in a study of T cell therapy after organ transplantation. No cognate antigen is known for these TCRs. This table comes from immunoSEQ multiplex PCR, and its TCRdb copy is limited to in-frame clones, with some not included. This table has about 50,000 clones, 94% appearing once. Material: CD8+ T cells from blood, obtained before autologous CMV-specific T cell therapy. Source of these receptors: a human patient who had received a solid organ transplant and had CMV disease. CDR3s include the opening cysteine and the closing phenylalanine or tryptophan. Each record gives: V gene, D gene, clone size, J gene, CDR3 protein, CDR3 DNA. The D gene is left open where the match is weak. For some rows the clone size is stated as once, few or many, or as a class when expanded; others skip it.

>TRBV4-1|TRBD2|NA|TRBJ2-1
CASSPRTSGTAEQFF
TGCGCCAGCAGCCCTAGGACTAGCGGGACGGCTGAGCAGTTCTTC
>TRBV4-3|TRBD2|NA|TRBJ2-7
CASSQDLSGTSGTYEQYF
TGCGCCAGCAGCCAAGATCTTTCGGGGACTAGCGGTACCTACGAGCAGTACTTC
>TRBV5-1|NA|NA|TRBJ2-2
CASSFVGSTGELFF
TGCGCCAGCAGCTTCGTAGGGAGCACCGGGGAGCTGTTTTTT
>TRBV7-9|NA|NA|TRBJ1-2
CASSSWAGDEGYGYTF
TGTGCCAGCAGCTCATGGGCAGGGGACGAAGGCTATGGCTACACCTTC
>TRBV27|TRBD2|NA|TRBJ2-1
CASSSGGLAGINEQFF
TGTGCCAGCAGTTCGGGGGGACTAGCGGGAATTAATGAGCAGTTCTTC
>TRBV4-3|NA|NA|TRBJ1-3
CASSQDPAGPGNTIYF
TGCGCCAGCAGCCAAGATCCCGCAGGGCCTGGAAACACCATATATTTT
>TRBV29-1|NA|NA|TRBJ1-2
CSVKPTEHYGYTF
TGCAGCGTCAAACCTACTGAACACTATGGCTACACCTTC
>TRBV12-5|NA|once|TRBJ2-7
CASGFGAPSYEQYF
TGTGCTAGTGGTTTTGGTGCCCCTTCCTACGAGCAGTACTTC
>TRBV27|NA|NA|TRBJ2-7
CASSGSYEQYF
TGTGCCAGCAGTGGCTCCTACGAGCAGTACTTC
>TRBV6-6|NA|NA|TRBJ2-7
CASSYDGSYEQYF
TGTGCCAGCAGTTACGATGGGTCCTACGAGCAGTACTTC
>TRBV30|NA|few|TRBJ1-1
CAWRPGNTEAFF
TGTGCCTGGCGACCAGGAAACACTGAAGCTTTCTTT
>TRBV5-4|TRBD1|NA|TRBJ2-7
CASSSGTESSYEQYF
TGTGCCAGCAGCTCCGGGACAGAGAGCTCCTACGAGCAGTACTTC
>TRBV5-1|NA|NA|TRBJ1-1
CASRQPGQNTEAFF
TGCGCCAGCAGACAACCGGGACAAAACACTGAAGCTTTCTTT
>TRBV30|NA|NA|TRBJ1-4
CAWSEGGAEKLFF
TGTGCCTGGAGTGAGGGGGGGGCGGAAAAACTGTTTTTT
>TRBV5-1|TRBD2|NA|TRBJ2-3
CASSMGLAPDTQYF
TGCGCCAGCAGCATGGGACTAGCCCCAGATACGCAGTATTTT
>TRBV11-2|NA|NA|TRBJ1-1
CASSFNRAMNTEAFF
TGTGCCAGCAGCTTCAACAGGGCCATGAACACTGAAGCTTTCTTT
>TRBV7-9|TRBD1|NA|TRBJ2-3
CASSLPVGQVSDTQYF
TGTGCCAGCAGCTTACCTGTGGGACAGGTCTCAGATACGCAGTATTTT
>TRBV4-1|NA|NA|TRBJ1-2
CASSQGGRASHGYTF
TGCGCCAGCAGCCAAGGTGGCAGGGCAAGCCATGGCTACACCTTC
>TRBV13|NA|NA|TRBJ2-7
CASSTSRGYEQYF
TGTGCCAGCAGCACTAGCAGGGGGTACGAGCAGTACTTC
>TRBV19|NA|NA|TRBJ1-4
CASSMSNLNEKLFF
TGTGCCAGTAGTATGTCGAACCTAAATGAAAAACTGTTTTTT
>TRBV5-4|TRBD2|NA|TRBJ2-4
CASSLFLGGRAKNIQYF
TGTGCCAGCAGCTTGTTTCTCGGCGGGAGGGCCAAAAACATTCAGTACTTC
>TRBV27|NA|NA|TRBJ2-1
CASRWAPASYNEQFF
TGTGCCAGCAGATGGGCTCCGGCCTCCTACAATGAGCAGTTCTTC
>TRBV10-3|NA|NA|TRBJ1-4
CAISDLGDGTNEKLFF
TGTGCCATCAGTGACCTTGGGGACGGAACTAATGAAAAACTGTTTTTT
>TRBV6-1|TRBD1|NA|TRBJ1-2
CASSEETGDYGYTF
TGTGCCAGCAGTGAAGAGACAGGGGACTATGGCTACACCTTC
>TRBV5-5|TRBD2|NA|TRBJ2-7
CATSSGSILNEQYF
TGTGCCACCAGTAGCGGGAGTATTCTCAACGAGCAGTACTTC
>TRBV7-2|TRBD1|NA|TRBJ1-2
CASSTRQGTYGYTF
TGTGCCAGCAGCACCCGACAGGGCACCTATGGCTACACCTTC
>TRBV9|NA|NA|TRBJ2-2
CASSEDGELFF
TGTGCCAGCAGCGAAGACGGGGAGCTGTTTTTT